Shown below are 13 T cell receptor beta chains from a single sample sequenced in a study of OX40 agonist ivuxolimab in advanced cancers. The assay was immunoSEQ multiplex PCR, and TCRdb's table has in-frame clones only and misses some. The data hold fewer than 80,000 clones, with 85% to 90% observed a single time. The sequences come from CD4+ or CD8+ T cells sorted from blood, collected in a trial of the OX40 agonist ivuxolimab. The receptors come from an adult with an advanced solid tumor such as melanoma, head and neck, liver or kidney cancer.

The chain has TRBV7-9 and TRBJ1-2; D is unresolved. Per the germline V gene, CDR1 is SEHNR and CDR2 is FQNEAQ (reference sequence). There are 16 residues in the CDR3. V was pared by 5 bases and J by 3 bases, with 19 bases between. CDR3 in DNA: TGTGCCAGCAGCCACCCGTCTCGAGGGTGGGACTATGGCTACACCTTC. Translation gives CASSHPSRGWDYGYTF.

The CDR3, as DNA: TGTGCCAGCAGTGCCCCGGGACAGGGAAGTGGAAACACCATATATTTT. This sequence encodes CASSAPGQGSGNTIYF. The chain uses TRBV28 and TRBJ1-3; 9 bases are shared with TRBD1. Germline values: CDR1 MDHEN, CDR2 SYDVKM. V lost 5 bases and J lost 3; bases outside the gene matches: 8. The CDR3 length is 16 residues. The variable domain in full, completed from reference TRBV28 and TRBJ1-3, reads DVKVTQSSRYLVKRTGEKVFLECVQDMDHENMFWYRQDPGLGLRLIYFSYDVKMKEKGDIPEGYSVSREKKERFSLILESASTNQTSMYLCASSAPGQGSGNTIYFGEGSWLTVV.

This sequence joins TRBV21-1 and TRBJ1-6. TRBV21-1 is noted as a pseudogene. There are 14 residues in the CDR3. The CDR3 DNA follows: TGTGCCAGCACCCTGGAGGAGAGGAATTCACCCCTCCACTTT. Translated: CASTLEERNSPLHF.

The J gene is TRBJ2-7, the V gene TRBV7-2; D call uncertain. In germline, CDR1 is SGHTA, CDR2 FQGNSA. V was trimmed by 6 bases and J by 0 bases, leaving 9 bases between them. This CDR3 comprises 13 residues. The CDR3 nucleotides are TGTGCCAGCAGTTCCGGGTTCTCCTACGAGCAGTACTTC. It specifies CASSSGFSYEQYF.

The chain combines TRBV18 with TRBJ1-2, with D possibly matching TRBD1 (5 bases). CDR3 length: 12 amino acids. Germline assignment: CDR1 KGHSH and CDR2 LQKENI. Trimming took 6 bases from V and 5 from J, leaving 10 bases between them. CDR3 in amino acids: CASSPGGYGYTF. The DNA of the CDR3 is TGTGCCAGCTCCCCGGGGGGGTATGGCTACACCTTC.

This sequence joins TRBV10-3 and TRBJ2-3; 9 bases agree with TRBD2. The length of the CDR3 is 13 residues. The V gene end was trimmed by 9 bases and the J gene end by 3 bases; junction bases not matched to a gene: 4. Germline V gene data show CDR1 as ENHRY and CDR2 as SYGVKD. This CDR3 is CAMKRGDTDTQYF. DNA for the CDR3: TGTGCCATGAAGCGGGGGGATACAGATACGCAGTATTTT.

In its sample, this clone was seen once. The chain uses TRBV29-1 and TRBJ2-1; possibly TRBD1 for D (5 bases). Deletions cut 5 bases from V and 3 bases from J, with 14 bases between. Germline CDR1 and CDR2: SQVTM and ANQGSEA. This CDR3 has 14 amino acids. CDR3 nucleotides: TGCAGCGTTAGAGGACACAAGGACTACAATGAGCAGTTCTTC. As protein: CSVRGHKDYNEQFF.

The V gene is TRBV12-5, the J gene TRBJ2-6; no reliable D call. Trimming stripped 0 bases from V and 0 bases from J, with 6 bases between. Germline-derived CDR1 and CDR2 are LGHNT and FRNRAP. There are 16 residues in the CDR3. This CDR3 reads CASGLVWSSGANVLTF. The CDR3 coding sequence is TGTGCTAGTGGTTTGGTATGGAGCTCTGGGGCCAACGTCCTGACTTTC.

This sequence joins TRBV30 and TRBJ1-2, with D unresolved. From germline, CDR1 is GTSNPN and CDR2 SVGIG (reference sequence). V was shortened by 0 bases and J by 4 bases, with 6 bases between the two germline ends. The CDR3 sequence is 12 residues long. This CDR3 reads CAWSVPGYGYTF. The CDR3 DNA reads TGTGCCTGGAGTGTACCCGGCTATGGCTACACCTTC.

The chain employs TRBV14 and TRBJ2-7, with D tentatively TRBD1 (6 bases). The CDR3 is 13 amino acids. The V end lost 4 bases, the J end lost 4 bases, and 11 bases lay between the germline ends. Germline CDR1 SGHDN, CDR2 FVKESK. CDR3 amino acids: CASSPTDRYEQYF. CDR3 nucleotide sequence: TGTGCCAGCAGCCCGACCGACAGGTACGAGCAGTACTTC. The variable domain in full, completed from reference TRBV14 and TRBJ2-7, reads EAGVTQFPSHSVIEKGQTVTLRCDPISGHDNLYWYRRVMGKEIKFLLHFVKESKQDESGMPNNRFLAERTGGTYSTLKVQPAELEDSGVYFCASSPTDRYEQYFGPGTRLTVT.

A single count supports this clone. The genes are TRBV27 and TRBJ2-1; 16 bases fit TRBD2. Trimming at V came to 5 bases and at J to 3 bases, leaving 10 bases not matched to a gene. Germline V lookup: CDR1 MNHEY, CDR2 SMNVEV (reference sequence). This CDR3 comprises 19 residues. The CDR3 DNA sequence: TGTGCCAGCAGTCTCCCGGGACTAGCGGGGGGGCCCATCTACAATGAGCAGTTCTTC. Translation gives CASSLPGLAGGPIYNEQFF.

This chain links TRBV2 with TRBJ1-2; possibly TRBD1 for D (6 bases). The CDR3 loop spans 14 amino acids. Germline-derived CDR1 and CDR2 are SNHLY and FYNNEI. Trimming left V 2 bases short and J 3 bases short, with 10 bases between. CDR3 nucleotides: TGTGCCAGCAGTGAAAGTAGGGGGGACTATGGCTACACCTTC. Its protein is CASSESRGDYGYTF.

This clone came up once. The genes are TRBV19 and TRBJ1-2, with 8 bases aligning to TRBD1. Germline CDR1 LNHDA, CDR2 SQIVND (reference sequence). The V gene end was trimmed by 8 bases and the J gene end by 4 bases; junction bases not matched to a gene: 9. The CDR3 is 14 residues long. The CDR3 coding sequence is TGTGCCAGTCGGTTCCCAGGGGGCGGCTATGGCTACACCTTC. It translates to CASRFPGGGYGYTF.